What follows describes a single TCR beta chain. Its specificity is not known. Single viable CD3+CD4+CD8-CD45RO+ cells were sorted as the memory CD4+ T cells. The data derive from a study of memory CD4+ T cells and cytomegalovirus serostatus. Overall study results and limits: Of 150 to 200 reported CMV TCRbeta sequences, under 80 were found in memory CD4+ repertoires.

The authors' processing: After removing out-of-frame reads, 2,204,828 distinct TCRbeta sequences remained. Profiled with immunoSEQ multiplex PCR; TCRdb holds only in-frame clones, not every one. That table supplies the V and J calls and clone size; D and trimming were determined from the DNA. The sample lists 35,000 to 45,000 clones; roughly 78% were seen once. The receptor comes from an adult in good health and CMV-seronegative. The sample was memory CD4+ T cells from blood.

CDR3: CASSLGTGPYNSPLHF. CDR3 DNA: TGTGCCAGCAGCTTAGGAACCGGGCCCTATAATTCACCCCTCCACTTT. The V and J genes are TRBV11-2 and TRBJ1-6; D uncertain. The CDR3 runs 16 residues. Per the germline V gene, CDR1 is SGHAT and CDR2 is FQNNGV. Trimming took 1 base from V and 2 from J, leaving 9 bases between them.